These T cell receptor beta chains were read from a single sample in a study of shared clonotypes between healthy human individuals. TCRdb's table, derived via immunoSEQ multiplex PCR, lists solely in-frame clones and lacks some. Of 200,000 to 250,000 clones in the sample, over 60% were seen once. Material for sequencing was memory CD4+ T cells sorted from blood. The receptors stem from a man aged 30 to 39 in good health. CDR3s include the opening cysteine and the closing phenylalanine or tryptophan. The D gene is left open where the match is weak. Not every row has a clone size; where given, it reads once, few, many or a size class.

D gene: .
J gene: TRBJ2-5
clone size: .
V gene: TRBV7-2
CDR3 length: 13
CDR3 protein: CASSLIAGETQYF
CDR3 DNA: TGTGCCAGCAGCTTAATAGCCGGTGAGACCCAGTACTTC

D gene: .
J gene: TRBJ2-2
clone size: .
V gene: TRBV6-1
CDR3 length: 15
CDR3 protein: CASRARGSGTGELFF
CDR3 DNA: TGTGCCAGCAGAGCTAGGGGCTCCGGAACCGGGGAGCTGTTTTTT

D gene: .
J gene: TRBJ2-4
clone size: .
V gene: TRBV27
CDR3 length: 16
CDR3 protein: CASSFARGRGKNIQYF
CDR3 DNA: TGTGCCAGCAGTTTCGCCAGGGGTCGAGGCAAAAACATTCAGTACTTC

D gene: TRBD1
J gene: TRBJ1-4
clone size: .
V gene: TRBV2
CDR3 length: 15
CDR3 protein: CASRTTSGGGEKLFF
CDR3 DNA: TGTGCCAGCAGGACAACCTCAGGGGGCGGTGAAAAACTGTTTTTT

D gene: .
J gene: TRBJ2-5
clone size: once
V gene: TRBV11-2
CDR3 length: 12
CDR3 protein: CASSFHLETQYF
CDR3 DNA: TGTGCCAGCAGCTTTCATTTAGAGACCCAGTACTTC

D gene: .
J gene: TRBJ2-1
clone size: .
V gene: TRBV7-6
CDR3 length: 17
CDR3 protein: CASSLGGGGGSYNEQFF
CDR3 DNA: TGTGCCAGCAGCTTAGGAGGGGGAGGAGGCTCCTACAATGAGCAGTTCTTC

D gene: .
J gene: TRBJ1-5
clone size: .
V gene: TRBV6-5
CDR3 length: 13
CDR3 protein: CASRLDGNQPQHF
CDR3 DNA: TGTGCCAGCAGACTGGACGGCAATCAGCCCCAGCATTTT

D gene: .
J gene: TRBJ2-1
clone size: .
V gene: TRBV28
CDR3 length: 17
CDR3 protein: CASSLWVGTRKTGEQFF
CDR3 DNA: TGTGCCAGCAGTTTATGGGTTGGGACAAGGAAGACGGGTGAGCAGTTCTTC

D gene: .
J gene: TRBJ2-1
clone size: .
V gene: TRBV27
CDR3 length: 15
CDR3 protein: CASSLVQGPYNEQFF
CDR3 DNA: TGTGCCAGCAGTTTAGTGCAGGGCCCCTACAATGAGCAGTTCTTC

D gene: TRBD1
J gene: TRBJ2-7
clone size: few
V gene: TRBV5-4
CDR3 length: 12
CDR3 protein: CASSLTGGEQYF
CDR3 DNA: TGTGCCAGCAGCTTGACAGGGGGCGAGCAGTACTTC

D gene: .
J gene: TRBJ2-7
clone size: .
V gene: TRBV5-1
CDR3 length: 15
CDR3 protein: CASSLAGQGIYEQYF
CDR3 DNA: TGCGCCAGCAGCTTAGCTGGGCAGGGGATATACGAGCAGTACTTC

D gene: .
J gene: TRBJ1-1
clone size: few
V gene: TRBV7-9
CDR3 length: 12
CDR3 protein: CASSDRRLGAFF
CDR3 DNA: TGTGCCAGCAGCGACAGACGGCTCGGAGCTTTCTTT

D gene: .
J gene: TRBJ1-2
clone size: .
V gene: TRBV19
CDR3 length: 14
CDR3 protein: CASSRYGQGRVYTF
CDR3 DNA: TGTGCCAGTAGTAGATACGGGCAGGGAAGAGTCTACACCTTC

D gene: TRBD1
J gene: TRBJ2-7
clone size: .
V gene: TRBV15
CDR3 length: 17
CDR3 protein: CATSKATPGQGTYEQYF
CDR3 DNA: TGTGCCACCAGCAAAGCTACACCGGGACAGGGGACCTACGAGCAGTACTTC

D gene: TRBD2
J gene: TRBJ2-1
clone size: .
V gene: TRBV9
CDR3 length: 16
CDR3 protein: CASSVVTSGSGNEQFF
CDR3 DNA: TGTGCCAGCAGCGTGGTTACTAGCGGGAGTGGGAATGAGCAGTTCTTC

D gene: .
J gene: TRBJ2-5
clone size: .
V gene: TRBV6-5
CDR3 length: 14
CDR3 protein: CASTGIRNMETQYF
CDR3 DNA: TGTGCCAGCACGGGAATCAGAAATATGGAGACCCAGTACTTC

D gene: .
J gene: TRBJ2-7
clone size: .
V gene: TRBV28
CDR3 length: 12
CDR3 protein: CASSLGQREQYF
CDR3 DNA: TGTGCCAGCAGTCTAGGCCAGCGCGAGCAGTACTTC

D gene: .
J gene: TRBJ2-1
clone size: .
V gene: TRBV19
CDR3 length: 15
CDR3 protein: CASSIPYPTTNEQFF
CDR3 DNA: TGTGCCAGTAGTATCCCGTATCCAACTACGAATGAGCAGTTCTTC

D gene: .
J gene: TRBJ2-3
clone size: .
V gene: TRBV4-3
CDR3 length: 15
CDR3 protein: CASSQVSGGADTQYF
CDR3 DNA: TGCGCCAGCAGCCAAGTCTCAGGCGGGGCAGATACGCAGTATTTT

D gene: TRBD1
J gene: TRBJ1-3
clone size: .
V gene: TRBV18
CDR3 length: 19
CDR3 protein: CASSRGTGGVTSSGNTIYF
CDR3 DNA: TGTGCCAGCTCACGGGGGACAGGGGGAGTAACGAGCTCTGGAAACACCATATATTTT

D gene: TRBD1
J gene: TRBJ2-5
clone size: .
V gene: TRBV5-1
CDR3 length: 15
CDR3 protein: CASSYQGANQETQYF
CDR3 DNA: TGCGCCAGCAGCTACCAGGGGGCTAACCAAGAGACCCAGTACTTC

D gene: TRBD1
J gene: TRBJ1-1
clone size: .
V gene: TRBV5-4
CDR3 length: 17
CDR3 protein: CASSTAGTGSWYTEAFF
CDR3 DNA: TGTGCCAGCAGCACCGCCGGGACAGGGTCCTGGTACACTGAAGCTTTCTTT

D gene: .
J gene: TRBJ1-1
clone size: .
V gene: TRBV25-1
CDR3 length: 15
CDR3 protein: CASSCPFFLNTEAFF
CDR3 DNA: TGTGCCAGCAGTTGCCCTTTCTTCTTGAACACTGAAGCTTTCTTT

D gene: .
J gene: TRBJ1-4
clone size: .
V gene: TRBV2
CDR3 length: 13
CDR3 protein: CASRGTSAEKLFF
CDR3 DNA: TGTGCCAGCAGGGGGACAAGTGCGGAAAAACTGTTTTTT

D gene: .
J gene: TRBJ2-3
clone size: .
V gene: TRBV4-2
CDR3 length: 15
CDR3 protein: CASSHFAAGTDTQYF
CDR3 DNA: TGTGCCAGCAGCCATTTCGCTGCTGGCACAGATACGCAGTATTTT

D gene: .
J gene: TRBJ2-7
clone size: .
V gene: TRBV6-1
CDR3 length: 15
CDR3 protein: CASSGGRSDLYEQYF
CDR3 DNA: TGTGCCAGCAGTGGGGGGCGGTCGGACCTTTACGAGCAGTACTTC

D gene: TRBD1
J gene: TRBJ2-5
clone size: .
V gene: TRBV29-1
CDR3 length: 12
CDR3 protein: CSVGYRGETQYF
CDR3 DNA: TGCAGCGTTGGTTACAGGGGGGAGACCCAGTACTTC

D gene: .
J gene: TRBJ2-3
clone size: once
V gene: TRBV2
CDR3 length: 12
CDR3 protein: CASSEEGTTQYF
CDR3 DNA: TGTGCCAGCAGTGAAGAAGGGACCACGCAGTATTTT

D gene: TRBD2
J gene: TRBJ2-5
clone size: .
V gene: TRBV18
CDR3 length: 16
CDR3 protein: CASSPLPGGSGETQYF
CDR3 DNA: TGTGCCAGCTCACCACTTCCCGGGGGGAGCGGTGAGACCCAGTACTTC

D gene: TRBD2
J gene: TRBJ2-7
clone size: .
V gene: TRBV5-6
CDR3 length: 17
CDR3 protein: CASSLAILAGEPYEQYF
CDR3 DNA: TGTGCCAGCAGCTTGGCGATTCTAGCGGGAGAACCCTACGAGCAGTACTTC

D gene: TRBD1
J gene: TRBJ1-5
clone size: .
V gene: TRBV7-3
CDR3 length: 16
CDR3 protein: CASSLTPDREDQPQHF
CDR3 DNA: TGTGCCAGCAGCTTAACGCCCGACAGGGAGGATCAGCCCCAGCATTTT

D gene: .
J gene: TRBJ2-7
clone size: few
V gene: TRBV5-1
CDR3 length: 15
CDR3 protein: CASAPRAGDSYEQYF
CDR3 DNA: TGCGCCAGCGCCCCTAGGGCAGGGGACTCCTACGAGCAGTACTTC

D gene: .
J gene: TRBJ2-5
clone size: .
V gene: TRBV7-8
CDR3 length: 16
CDR3 protein: CASSFPVLDFQETQYF
CDR3 DNA: TGTGCCAGCAGCTTTCCGGTTCTAGATTTTCAAGAGACCCAGTACTTC

D gene: TRBD2
J gene: TRBJ2-3
clone size: .
V gene: TRBV14
CDR3 length: 19
CDR3 protein: CASSHRLAVGLLSTDTQYF
CDR3 DNA: TGTGCCAGCAGCCACCGTCTAGCGGTGGGGTTACTGAGCACAGATACGCAGTATTTT

D gene: TRBD2
J gene: TRBJ2-1
clone size: .
V gene: TRBV6-1
CDR3 length: 13
CDR3 protein: CASSELGTTLPFF
CDR3 DNA: TGTGCCAGCAGTGAATTGGGGACTACCCTGCCGTTCTTC

D gene: .
J gene: TRBJ2-3
clone size: .
V gene: TRBV7-9
CDR3 length: 14
CDR3 protein: CASSSQVRRGTQYF
CDR3 DNA: TGTGCCAGCAGCTCGCAAGTACGACGGGGAACGCAGTATTTT

D gene: .
J gene: TRBJ2-1
clone size: .
V gene: TRBV5-1
CDR3 length: 11
CDR3 protein: CASSAADEQFF
CDR3 DNA: TGCGCCAGCAGCGCAGCGGATGAGCAGTTCTTC